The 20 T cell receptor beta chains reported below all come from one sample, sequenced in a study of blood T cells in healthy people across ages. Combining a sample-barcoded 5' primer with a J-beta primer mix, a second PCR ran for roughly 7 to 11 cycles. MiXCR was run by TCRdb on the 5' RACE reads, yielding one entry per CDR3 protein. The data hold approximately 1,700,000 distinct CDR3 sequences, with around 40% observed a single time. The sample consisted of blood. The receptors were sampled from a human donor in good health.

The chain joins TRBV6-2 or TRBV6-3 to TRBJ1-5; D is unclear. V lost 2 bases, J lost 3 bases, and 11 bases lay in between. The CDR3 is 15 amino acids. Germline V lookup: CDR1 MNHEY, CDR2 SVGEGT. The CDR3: CASSYGRNINQPQHF. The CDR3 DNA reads TGTGCCAGCAGTTACGGGCGGAATATCAATCAGCCCCAGCATTTT.

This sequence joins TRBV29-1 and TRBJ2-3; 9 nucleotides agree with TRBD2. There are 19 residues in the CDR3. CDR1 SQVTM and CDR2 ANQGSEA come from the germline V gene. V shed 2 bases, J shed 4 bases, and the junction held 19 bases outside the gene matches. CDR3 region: CSVEPHPHQGAGGPDTQYF. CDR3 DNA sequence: TGCAGCGTTGAACCACACCCCCATCAAGGAGCGGGGGGCCCAGATACGCAGTATTTT.

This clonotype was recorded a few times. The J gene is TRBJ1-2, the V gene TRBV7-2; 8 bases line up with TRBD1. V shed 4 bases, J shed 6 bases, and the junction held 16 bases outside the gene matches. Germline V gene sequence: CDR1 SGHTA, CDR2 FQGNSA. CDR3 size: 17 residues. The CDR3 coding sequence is TGTGCCAGCAGCTCGTTACGGACAGGGCTTTTGTTGGATGGCTACACCTTC. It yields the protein CASSSLRTGLLLDGYTF. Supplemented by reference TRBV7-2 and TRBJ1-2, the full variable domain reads GAGVSQSPSNKVTEKGKDVELRCDPISGHTALYWYRQSLGQGLEFLIYFQGNSAPDKSGLPSDRFSAERTGGSVSTLTIQRTQQEDSAVYLCASSSLRTGLLLDGYTFGSGTRLTVV.

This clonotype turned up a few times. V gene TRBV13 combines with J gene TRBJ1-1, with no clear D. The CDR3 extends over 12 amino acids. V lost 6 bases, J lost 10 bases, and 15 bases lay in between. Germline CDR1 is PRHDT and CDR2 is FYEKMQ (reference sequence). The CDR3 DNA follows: TGTGCCAGCAGTCTTCGCGGTAACGGAGCTTTCTTT. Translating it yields CASSLRGNGAFF.

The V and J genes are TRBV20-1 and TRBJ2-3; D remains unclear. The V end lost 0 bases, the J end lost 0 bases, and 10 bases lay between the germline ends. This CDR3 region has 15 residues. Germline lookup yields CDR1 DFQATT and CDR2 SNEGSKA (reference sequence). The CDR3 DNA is TGCAGTGCTAGAGATCCGTGGCGGAGCACAGATACGCAGTATTTT. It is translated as CSARDPWRSTDTQYF.

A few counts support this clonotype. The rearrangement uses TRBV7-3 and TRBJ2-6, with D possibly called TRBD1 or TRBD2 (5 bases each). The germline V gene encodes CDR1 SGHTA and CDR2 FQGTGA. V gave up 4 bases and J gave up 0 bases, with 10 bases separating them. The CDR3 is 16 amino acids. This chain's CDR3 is CASSSGRDSGANVLTF. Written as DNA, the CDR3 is TGTGCCAGCAGCTCGGGACGGGACTCTGGGGCCAACGTCCTGACTTTC.

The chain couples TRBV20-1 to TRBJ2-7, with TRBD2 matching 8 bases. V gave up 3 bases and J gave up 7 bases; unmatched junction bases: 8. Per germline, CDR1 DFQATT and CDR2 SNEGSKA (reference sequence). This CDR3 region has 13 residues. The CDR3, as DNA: TGCAGTGCTAGCTCGGGAGGGGAACGGGAGCAGTACTTC. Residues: CSASSGGEREQYF.

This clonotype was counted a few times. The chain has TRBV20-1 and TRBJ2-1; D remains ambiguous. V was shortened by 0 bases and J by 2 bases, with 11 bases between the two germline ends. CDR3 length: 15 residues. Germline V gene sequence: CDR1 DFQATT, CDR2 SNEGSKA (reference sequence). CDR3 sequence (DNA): TGCAGTGCTAGAGATAACAGAAAAGCCTACAATGAGCAGTTCTTC. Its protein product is CSARDNRKAYNEQFF.

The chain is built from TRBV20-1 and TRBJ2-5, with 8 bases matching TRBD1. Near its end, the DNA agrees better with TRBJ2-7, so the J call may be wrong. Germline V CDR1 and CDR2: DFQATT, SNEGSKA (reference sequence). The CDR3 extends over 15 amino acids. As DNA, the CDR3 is TGCAGTGCTAGAAGCTTGGGCAGGGGGCGGAACGAGCAGTACTTC. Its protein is CSARSLGRGRNEQYF.

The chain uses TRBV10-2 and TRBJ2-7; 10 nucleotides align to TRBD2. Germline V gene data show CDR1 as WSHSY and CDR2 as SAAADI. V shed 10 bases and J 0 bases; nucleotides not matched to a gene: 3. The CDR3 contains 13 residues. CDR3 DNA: TGCGCCATACGGACTAGCGGCTCCTACGAGCAGTACTTC. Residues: CAIRTSGSYEQYF.

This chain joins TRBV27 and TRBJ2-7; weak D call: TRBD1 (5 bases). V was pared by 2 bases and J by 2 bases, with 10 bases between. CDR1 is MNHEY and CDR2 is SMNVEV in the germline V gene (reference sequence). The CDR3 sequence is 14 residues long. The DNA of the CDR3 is TGTGCCAGCAGTTTAATGGGGCCTACCTACGAGCAGTACTTC. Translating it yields CASSLMGPTYEQYF.

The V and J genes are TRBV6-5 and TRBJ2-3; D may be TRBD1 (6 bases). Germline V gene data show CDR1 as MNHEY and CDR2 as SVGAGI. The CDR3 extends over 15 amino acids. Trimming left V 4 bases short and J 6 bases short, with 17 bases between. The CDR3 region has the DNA TGTGCCAGCAGTTCACAGGGAATTTATTTGGATACGCAGTATTTT. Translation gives CASSSQGIYLDTQYF.

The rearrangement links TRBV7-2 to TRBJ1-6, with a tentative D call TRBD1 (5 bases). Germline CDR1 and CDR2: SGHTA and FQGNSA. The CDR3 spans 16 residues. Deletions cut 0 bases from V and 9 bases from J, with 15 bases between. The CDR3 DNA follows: TGTGCCAGCAGCTTAGCTCGGGGCATAGAGGCTTCACCCCTCCACTTT. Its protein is CASSLARGIEASPLHF.

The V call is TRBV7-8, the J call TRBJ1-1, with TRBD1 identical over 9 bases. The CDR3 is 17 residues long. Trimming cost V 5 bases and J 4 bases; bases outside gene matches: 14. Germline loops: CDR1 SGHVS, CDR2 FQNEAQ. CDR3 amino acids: CASSPHRGLPRSTEAFF. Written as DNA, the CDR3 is TGTGCCAGCAGCCCTCACAGGGGGCTCCCTAGGAGCACTGAAGCTTTCTTT. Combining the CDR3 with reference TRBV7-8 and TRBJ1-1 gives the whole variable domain GAGVSQSPRYKVAKRGQDVALRCDPISGHVSLFWYQQALGQGPEFLTYFQNEAQLDKSGLPSDRFFAERPEGSVSTLKIQRTQQEDSAVYLCASSPHRGLPRSTEAFFGQGTRLTVV.

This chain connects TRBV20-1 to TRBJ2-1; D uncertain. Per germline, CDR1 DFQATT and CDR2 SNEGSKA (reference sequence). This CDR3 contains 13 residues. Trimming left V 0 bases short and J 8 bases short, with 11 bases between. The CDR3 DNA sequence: TGCAGTGCTAGAGATGGCTCCGGAGATGAGCAGTTCTTC. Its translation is CSARDGSGDEQFF.

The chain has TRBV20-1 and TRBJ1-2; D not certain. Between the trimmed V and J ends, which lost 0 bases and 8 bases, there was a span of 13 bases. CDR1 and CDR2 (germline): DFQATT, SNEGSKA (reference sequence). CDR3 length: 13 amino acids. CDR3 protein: CSAREAHREGYTF. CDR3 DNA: TGCAGTGCTAGAGAGGCCCACCGGGAGGGCTACACCTTC.

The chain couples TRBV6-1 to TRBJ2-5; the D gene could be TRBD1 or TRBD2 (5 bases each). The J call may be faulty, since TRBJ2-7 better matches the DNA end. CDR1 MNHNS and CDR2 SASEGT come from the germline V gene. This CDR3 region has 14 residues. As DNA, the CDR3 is TGTGCCAGCACCATGAGGGACGGAACCTACGAGCAGTACTTC. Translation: CASTMRDGTYEQYF.

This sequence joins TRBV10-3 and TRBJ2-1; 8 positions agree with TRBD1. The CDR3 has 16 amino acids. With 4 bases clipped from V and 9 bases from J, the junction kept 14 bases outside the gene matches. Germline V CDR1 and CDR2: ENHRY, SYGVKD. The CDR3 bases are TGTGCCATCAGTGGGTCAGGGGGCCTTATGATGGGTGAGCAGTTCTTC. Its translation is CAISGSGGLMMGEQFF.

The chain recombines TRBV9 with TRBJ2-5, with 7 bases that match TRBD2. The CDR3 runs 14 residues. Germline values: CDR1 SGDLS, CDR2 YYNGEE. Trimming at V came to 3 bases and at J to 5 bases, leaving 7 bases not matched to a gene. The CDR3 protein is CASSGGGLIETQYF. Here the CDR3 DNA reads TGTGCCAGCAGCGGGGGGGGATTGATCGAGACCCAGTACTTC.

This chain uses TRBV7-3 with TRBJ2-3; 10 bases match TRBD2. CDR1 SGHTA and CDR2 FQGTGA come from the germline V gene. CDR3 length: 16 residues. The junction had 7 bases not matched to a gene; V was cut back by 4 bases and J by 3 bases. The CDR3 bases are TGTGCCAGCAGCTCCGTAGCGGGGGGCCGGACAGATACGCAGTATTTT. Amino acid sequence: CASSSVAGGRTDTQYF.